The 30 T cell receptor beta chains below come from one sample, sequenced in a study of OX40 agonist ivuxolimab in advanced cancers. The repertoire was sequenced with immunoSEQ multiplex PCR; TCRdb's copy has only in-frame clones and lacks some. This repertoire shows roughly 81,000 clones, around 85% found once; its top ten account for 5% to 7%. The material was CD4+ or CD8+ T cells sorted from blood, obtained in a trial of the OX40 agonist ivuxolimab. The receptors were gathered from an adult with an advanced solid tumor such as melanoma, head and neck, liver or kidney cancer.

This clone was seen a single time. V and J are TRBV7-7 and TRBJ2-1, with D hard to call. Germline-derived CDR1 and CDR2 are SSHAT and FNYEAQ (reference sequence). CDR3 size: 14 residues. Trimming took off 2 bases at V and 6 bases at J, with 11 bases between the two ends. The CDR3 here is CASSLSPRGNEQFF. The CDR3 DNA sequence: TGTGCCAGCAGCTTAAGTCCAAGAGGCAATGAGCAGTTCTTC.

The CDR3 DNA follows: TGTGCCAGCAGCCCAGGACTAGCCAGAGATACGCAGTATTTT. This gives the protein CASSPGLARDTQYF. The rearrangement joins TRBV11-1 to TRBJ2-3; 8 nucleotides align to TRBD2. The germline gives CDR1 SGHAT, CDR2 FQDESV (reference sequence). V dropped 5 bases and J dropped 5; count of bases not matched to a gene: 6. The CDR3 covers 14 residues.

This sequence joins TRBV7-2 and TRBJ2-1; 8 positions agree with TRBD2. The CDR3 consists of 15 residues. Germline assignment: CDR1 SGHTA and CDR2 FQGNSA. J gave up 6 bases and V 5 bases, and 9 bases lay outside the gene matches. The CDR3 here is CASSHGGGRRNEQFF. The CDR3 coding sequence is TGTGCCAGCAGCCACGGCGGGGGGAGGCGCAATGAGCAGTTCTTC. Together with reference TRBV7-2 and TRBJ2-1, the CDR3 gives the full variable domain: GAGVSQSPSNKVTEKGKDVELRCDPISGHTALYWYRQSLGQGLEFLIYFQGNSAPDKSGLPSDRFSAERTGGSVSTLTIQRTQQEDSAVYLCASSHGGGRRNEQFFGPGTRLTVL.

This chain links TRBV9 with TRBJ1-2, with 10 bases that match TRBD1. The V and J ends lost 4 bases and 1 base, in that order; junction bases with no gene match: 4. The germline V gene encodes CDR1 SGDLS and CDR2 YYNGEE. The CDR3 covers 15 residues. The CDR3 coding sequence is TGTGCCAGCAGCCTCCGGACAGGGGGTAACTATGGCTACACCTTC. Its translation: CASSLRTGGNYGYTF.

The chain recombines TRBV5-6 with TRBJ1-2; 7 bases fit TRBD1. Germline V gives CDR1 SGHDT, CDR2 YYEEEE. The CDR3 covers 15 residues. Germline trimming cut 4 bases from V and 7 bases from J; bases unmatched to any gene: 13. CDR3 coding DNA: TGTGCCAGCAGCCGATGGGACAGAGGATTTGGTGGCTACACCTTC. Its translation is CASSRWDRGFGGYTF.

The rearrangement joins TRBV6-1 to TRBJ1-4; TRBD1 might be the D (5 bases). Germline V gene sequence: CDR1 MNHNS, CDR2 SASEGT. This CDR3 is built from 16 residues. Trimming shortened V by 1 base and J by 7 bases, and 16 bases separated the two germline ends. The DNA of the CDR3 is TGTGCCAGCAGTGAAGATTCGGGGGGATGGGCTGAAAAACTGTTTTTT. Translated: CASSEDSGGWAEKLFF.

The V call is TRBV18, the J call TRBJ1-1, with D unresolved. V gave up 3 bases and J gave up 2 bases, with 7 bases separating them. The CDR3 is 13 amino acids. Germline CDR1 and CDR2: KGHSH and LQKENI. CDR3 nucleotide sequence: TGTGCCAGCTCACCGGGCAGAAACACTGAAGCTTTCTTT. Encoded protein: CASSPGRNTEAFF.

The CDR3, as DNA: TGTGCCAGCAGCTCCGGGAACACCGGGGAGCTGTTTTTT. Protein product: CASSSGNTGELFF. This chain joins TRBV7-3 and TRBJ2-2; D gene ambiguous. V dropped 4 bases and J dropped 1 base, with 4 bases sitting between them. Germline assignment: CDR1 SGHTA and CDR2 FQGTGA. CDR3 length: 13 residues.

The gene calls are TRBV15 and TRBJ2-7; possibly TRBD2 for D (6 bases). The V end lost 1 base, the J end lost 3 bases, and 19 bases lay between the germline ends. CDR1 and CDR2 (germline): LNHNV, YYDKDF (reference sequence). The CDR3 consists of 17 residues. CDR3 loop: CATSRVWRAGANYEQYF. In DNA, the CDR3 is TGTGCCACCAGCAGAGTGTGGAGGGCAGGCGCCAACTACGAGCAGTACTTC.

This sequence joins TRBV4-2 and TRBJ1-4; 10 nucleotides align to TRBD1. Germline trimming cut 0 bases from V and 6 bases from J; bases unmatched to any gene: 1. The V gene's germline CDR1 is LGHNA and CDR2 YNFKEQ. The CDR3 has 15 amino acids. CDR3 loop: CASSQEGQGDEKLFF. The CDR3 nucleotides read TGTGCCAGCAGCCAAGAAGGACAGGGGGATGAAAAACTGTTTTTT.

To note about this clone: This sample includes further DNA sequences coding for the same CDR3. J is TRBJ1-1 and V is TRBV7-9; TRBD1 might be the D (6 bases). The CDR3 has 14 residues. Per the germline V gene, CDR1 is SEHNR and CDR2 is FQNEAQ (reference sequence). Trimming removed 5 bases from V and 1 base from J, with 11 bases in between. The CDR3 sequence: CASSQLTGNTEAFF. In DNA form, the CDR3 reads TGTGCCAGCAGCCAACTGACAGGGAACACTGAAGCTTTCTTT.

This clone has only a few counts. The genes are TRBV7-8 and TRBJ1-5; 7 nucleotides agree with TRBD1. V was pared by 5 bases and J by 4 bases, with 8 bases of the junction left unmatched. Germline assignment: CDR1 SGHVS and CDR2 FQNEAQ. The CDR3 totals 15 residues. CDR3 protein: CASSTGQTDNQPQHF. The CDR3 DNA follows: TGTGCCAGCAGCACGGGACAGACCGATAATCAGCCCCAGCATTTT.

The chain employs TRBV29-1 and TRBJ2-1; a weak D match, TRBD2 (5 bases). CDR1 and CDR2 (germline): SQVTM, ANQGSEA. Trimming pared 6 bases from V and 7 bases from J, leaving 13 bases between. The CDR3 has 12 amino acids. The CDR3 region has the DNA TGCAGCGTCCCGGGGTCGGGGAATGAGCAGTTCTTC. It specifies CSVPGSGNEQFF.

This sequence joins TRBV7-9 and TRBJ1-1, with 7 bases lining up with TRBD1. Germline lookup yields CDR1 SEHNR and CDR2 FQNEAQ (reference sequence). The CDR3 runs to 14 residues. CDR3 loop: CVLGVTGDRTEAFF. The CDR3 DNA follows: TGTGTCCTGGGGGTAACAGGGGATAGGACTGAAGCTTTCTTT. Combining the CDR3 with reference TRBV7-9 and TRBJ1-1 gives the whole variable domain DTGVSQNPRHKITKRGQNVTFRCDPISEHNRLYWYRQTLGQGPEFLTYFQNEAQLEKSRLLSDRFSAERPKGSFSTLEIQRTEQGDSAMYLCVLGVTGDRTEAFFGQGTRLTVV.

With respect to this clone: Different DNA sequences within this sample yield the same CDR3. Written as DNA, the CDR3 is TGTGCCAGCAGCGTAGATGGAAATAGCAATCAGCCCCAGCATTTT. It codes for CASSVDGNSNQPQHF. This chain joins TRBV9 and TRBJ1-5; no clear D gene. V was trimmed by 0 bases and J by 0 bases, leaving 7 bases between them. CDR3 length: 15 amino acids. CDR1 is SGDLS, CDR2 YYNGEE, per germline.

The CDR3 bases are TGCGCCAGCCTCGAGGGACAGGGCACCGGGGAGCTGTTTTTT. Protein product: CASLEGQGTGELFF. The chain joins TRBV5-1 to TRBJ2-2, with 9 bases aligning to TRBD1. J gave up 4 bases and V 7 bases, and 5 bases lay outside the gene matches. CDR1 is SGHRS and CDR2 is YFSETQ in the germline V gene. The CDR3 contains 14 residues.

This chain links TRBV5-1 with TRBJ1-3; the D is unclear. The V gene lost 0 bases and the J gene lost 4 bases, with 11 bases spanning the gap. This CDR3 spans 15 amino acids. From germline, CDR1 is SGHRS and CDR2 YFSETQ. The CDR3 DNA reads as TGCGCCAGCAGCTTGGAAGCAGGAGGAGGAAACACCATATATTTT. It codes for CASSLEAGGGNTIYF. The full variable domain, in which reference TRBV5-1 and TRBJ1-3 provide the parts outside the CDR3, is KAGVTQTPRYLIKTRGQQVTLSCSPISGHRSVSWYQQTPGQGLQFLFEYFSETQRNKGNFPGRFSGRQFSNSRSEMNVSTLELGDSALYLCASSLEAGGGNTIYFGEGSWLTVV.

V gene TRBV15 combines with J gene TRBJ2-7; 8 nucleotides align to TRBD2. This CDR3 region has 15 residues. After removal of 3 bases from V and 2 bases from J, the junction contained 6 bases not matched to a gene. Germline V gene sequence: CDR1 LNHNV, CDR2 YYDKDF (reference sequence). In DNA form, the CDR3 reads TGTGCCACCAGCAGCGCCACCGGGAGGGCCTACGAGCAGTACTTC. It codes for CATSSATGRAYEQYF.

The rearrangement joins TRBV9 to TRBJ2-5; TRBD2 agrees at 10 bases. The DNA end is a closer match to TRBJ2-7, so the J assignment may be wrong. CDR1 SGDLS and CDR2 YYNGEE come from the germline V gene. The CDR3 sequence is 16 residues long. CDR3 region: CASSPTLAGPTYEQYF. CDR3 nucleotides: TGTGCCAGCAGCCCCACACTAGCGGGACCGACCTACGAGCAGTACTTC.

The chain combines TRBV7-2 with TRBJ2-1, with 15 bases that match TRBD2. The J segment lost 15 bases and the V segment lost 5 bases, leaving 5 bases of the junction unmatched. CDR3 length: 13 residues. From germline, CDR1 is SGHTA and CDR2 FQGNSA. For the CDR3, the DNA is TGTGCCAGCAGCGAAGGACTAGCGGGGGGGCGGTTCTTC. Translation: CASSEGLAGGRFF.

This sequence joins TRBV5-5 and TRBJ1-4, with D possibly being TRBD1 (5 bases). The V end lost 3 bases, the J end lost 0 bases, and 12 bases lay between the germline ends. The germline CDR1 and CDR2 sequences are SGHKS and YYEKEE (reference sequence). The CDR3 totals 16 residues. The chain's CDR3 is CASSYLDTATNEKLFF. CDR3 nucleotides: TGTGCCAGCAGCTACTTGGACACGGCAACTAATGAAAAACTGTTTTTT.

The V and J genes are TRBV19 and TRBJ1-2; possible D gene TRBD1, 5 bases. The CDR3 totals 12 residues. Germline-derived CDR1 and CDR2 are LNHDA and SQIVND (reference sequence). V lost 3 bases and J lost 3, with 5 bases in between. The CDR3 protein is CASSMGDYGYTF. CDR3 nucleotide sequence: TGTGCCAGTAGTATGGGGGACTATGGCTACACCTTC.

This clone is labeled medium-sized. The V call is TRBV7-9, the J call TRBJ2-1, with D maybe TRBD1 (6 bases). CDR3 length equals 16 residues. CDR1 and CDR2 (germline): SEHNR, FQNEAQ (reference sequence). Trimming took 3 bases from V and 1 from J, leaving 13 bases between them. This CDR3 is CASSFAGELSYNEQFF. CDR3 in DNA: TGTGCCAGCAGCTTCGCAGGGGAGTTGTCCTACAATGAGCAGTTCTTC. The complete variable domain, with remaining parts taken from reference TRBV7-9 and TRBJ2-1, reads DTGVSQNPRHKITKRGQNVTFRCDPISEHNRLYWYRQTLGQGPEFLTYFQNEAQLEKSRLLSDRFSAERPKGSFSTLEIQRTEQGDSAMYLCASSFAGELSYNEQFFGPGTRLTVL.

This chain connects TRBV5-6 to TRBJ2-1; TRBD2 matches at 8 bases. The CDR3 covers 17 residues. The V gene's germline CDR1 is SGHDT and CDR2 YYEEEE. The ends lost 0 bases at V and 3 bases at J; junction bases unmatched: 8. CDR3: CASSLAGLAGVYNEQFF. The CDR3 region has the DNA TGTGCCAGCAGCTTGGCCGGGCTAGCGGGCGTCTACAATGAGCAGTTCTTC.

This chain links TRBV18 with TRBJ2-3; 10 bases fit TRBD2. V dropped 2 bases and J dropped 8; count of bases not matched to a gene: 7. The V gene's germline CDR1 is KGHSH and CDR2 LQKENI. This CDR3 is 15 amino acids long. The DNA of the CDR3 is TGTGCCAGCTCACCAACCCAGCGGGGGGGCGCTACGCAGTATTTT. It encodes CASSPTQRGGATQYF.

The V call is TRBV19, the J call TRBJ1-1; D unclear. V was trimmed by 3 bases and J by 5 bases, leaving 13 bases between them. This CDR3 region has 14 residues. Germline V gene sequence: CDR1 LNHDA, CDR2 SQIVND (reference sequence). CDR3 in amino acids: CASSMKGSGTEAFF. The CDR3 DNA is TGTGCCAGTAGTATGAAGGGATCGGGGACTGAAGCTTTCTTT.

The J gene is TRBJ1-1, the V gene TRBV6-1; 9 nucleotides match TRBD1. Looked up from germline, CDR1 is MNHNS and CDR2 is SASEGT. The CDR3 loop spans 16 amino acids. Trimming took 4 bases from V and 2 from J; bases not matched to a gene: 8. The CDR3 is CASSVPPGQGNTEAFF. The CDR3 DNA is TGTGCCAGCAGTGTTCCTCCGGGACAGGGAAACACTGAAGCTTTCTTT.

The chain uses TRBV6-5 and TRBJ2-5; maybe TRBD2 (5 bases). CDR1 is MNHEY and CDR2 is SVGAGI in the germline V gene. The CDR3 spans 12 residues. V was cut by 6 bases and J by 8 bases, with 13 bases left in between. The CDR3 coding sequence is TGTGCCAGCAGCTCCTCCTCGGGAACCCAGTACTTC. This encodes CASSSSSGTQYF.

The V and J genes are TRBV6-1 and TRBJ2-5; D uncertain. The CDR3 consists of 11 residues. V was shortened by 3 bases and J by 8 bases, with 7 bases between the two germline ends. Germline assignment: CDR1 MNHNS and CDR2 SASEGT. The CDR3 DNA reads TGTGCCAGCAGTGAGTGGAACACCCAGTACTTC. It specifies CASSEWNTQYF.

This chain uses TRBV12-5 with TRBJ2-7; tentative D call: TRBD1 (5 bases). The CDR3 contains 15 residues. Germline CDR1 reads LGHNT; CDR2 reads FRNRAP. V lost 1 base and J lost 4, with 14 bases in between. CDR3: CASGLASRGNYEQYF. The DNA for the CDR3 is TGTGCTAGTGGTTTGGCCTCTAGGGGCAATTACGAGCAGTACTTC.